The 14 T cell receptor beta chains listed next were all sequenced from one sample in a study of PD-1 blockade in classical Hodgkin lymphoma. The time point denotes: cycle 4 day 1 (C4D1), after less than 7 weeks of nivolumab. Following autologous stem cell transplantation, relapse occurred in every patient, and exposure to brentuximab vedotin varied. The data were produced by immunoSEQ multiplex PCR, yet TCRdb's version contains in-frame clones alone and is incomplete. The sample has some 10,000 clones, about 82% seen once. Source: peripheral blood mononuclear cells (PBMCs), taken before the fourth cycle of nivolumab. These receptors were obtained from a human donor with classical Hodgkin lymphoma.

The chain has TRBV6-6 and TRBJ1-2; 8 bases align to TRBD1. This CDR3 is 16 amino acids long. V was clipped by 0 bases and J by 4 bases; unmatched bases: 7. Germline V gives CDR1 MNHNY, CDR2 SVGAGI (reference sequence). The CDR3 nucleotides are TGTGCCAGCAGTTACTCGACGGGACAGGTGATCTATGGCTACACCTTC. Protein: CASSYSTGQVIYGYTF.

Only a few counts were recorded for this clone. V gene TRBV28 combines with J gene TRBJ2-2; D is unclear. Trimming left V 2 bases short and J 4 bases short, with 8 bases between. The CDR3 has 14 amino acids. Germline V CDR1 and CDR2: MDHEN, SYDVKM. The CDR3: CASSLLGFTGELFF. For the CDR3, the DNA is TGTGCCAGCAGTTTACTAGGGTTCACCGGGGAGCTGTTTTTT.

Only a few counts were recorded for this clone. The chain couples TRBV7-9 to TRBJ2-1; D is ambiguous. CDR3 length equals 16 residues. CDR1 and CDR2 (germline): SEHNR, FQNEAQ (reference sequence). The V end was cut by 5 bases, the J end by 0 bases, with 14 bases between. CDR3 residues: CASSPTTTSSYNEQFF. The CDR3 DNA reads TGTGCCAGCAGCCCCACAACCACGAGCTCCTACAATGAGCAGTTCTTC.

The sample holds a few counts of this clone. The chain uses TRBV15 and TRBJ1-4; 9 bases are a match to TRBD1. V dropped 3 bases and J dropped 8; count of bases not matched to a gene: 4. Germline CDR1 LNHNV, CDR2 YYDKDF (reference sequence). This CDR3 contains 14 residues. CDR3 nucleotides: TGTGCCACCAGCAGGGGACAGGGCGGCGAAAAACTGTTTTTT. This translates into CATSRGQGGEKLFF.

The chain uses TRBV6-5 and TRBJ1-4; TRBD1 matches 8 bases. J gave up 6 bases and V 2 bases, and 5 bases lay outside the gene matches. Germline CDR1 MNHEY, CDR2 SVGAGI. This CDR3 has 15 amino acids. In DNA form, the CDR3 reads TGTGCCAGCAGTTACGGACAGGGCTACTATGAAAAACTGTTTTTT. Translated, it gives CASSYGQGYYEKLFF.

The chain carries TRBV4-2 and TRBJ2-5; 10 nucleotides agree with TRBD1. From germline, CDR1 is LGHNA and CDR2 YNFKEQ. V trimming: 1 base; J trimming: 4 bases; junction bases outside the gene matches: 6. This CDR3 comprises 16 residues. CDR3 coding DNA: TGTGCCAGCAGCCAAGGGGGGACAGGGGCGGGAGAGACCCAGTACTTC. This sequence encodes CASSQGGTGAGETQYF.

This chain connects TRBV7-2 to TRBJ2-1, with D unresolved. This CDR3 has 10 residues. V was trimmed by 4 bases and J by 13 bases, leaving 8 bases between them. Germline loops: CDR1 SGHTA, CDR2 FQGNSA. The CDR3 region has the DNA TGTGCCAGCAGCTCCCGTTTCCAGTTCTTC. Translating it yields CASSSRFQFF.

The J gene is TRBJ2-6, the V gene TRBV30, with 7 bases lining up with TRBD1. The J segment lost 2 bases and the V segment lost 3 bases, leaving 10 bases of the junction unmatched. This CDR3 region has 17 residues. Germline CDR1 reads GTSNPN; CDR2 reads SVGIG (reference sequence). The CDR3 region is CAWSHLGDRAGANVLTF. The CDR3 coding sequence is TGTGCCTGGAGCCACCTGGGAGACAGGGCTGGGGCCAACGTCCTGACTTTC.

This clone was detected only a few times. The chain carries TRBV5-8 and TRBJ1-6, with no clear D. CDR3 length equals 12 residues. V was cut by 0 bases and J by 6 bases, with 1 base left in between. The germline CDR1 and CDR2 sequences are SGHTS and YDEGEE. In DNA form, the CDR3 reads TGTGCCAGCAGCTTGGTTAATTCACCCCTCCACTTT. It codes for CASSLVNSPLHF.

The chain is built from TRBV2 and TRBJ1-1; 7 positions match TRBD1. In germline, CDR1 is SNHLY, CDR2 FYNNEI. The V segment lost 3 bases and the J segment 5 bases; nucleotides outside the gene matches: 6. This CDR3 has 14 residues. The CDR3 region has the DNA TGTGCCAGCAGTGATGTGGCACAGGGGACTGAAGCTTTCTTT. Its protein is CASSDVAQGTEAFF.

The genes are TRBV5-1 and TRBJ2-7; D remains unclear. Trimming cost V 1 base and J 6 bases, with 5 bases left between them. In germline, CDR1 is SGHRS, CDR2 YFSETQ. CDR3 length equals 11 residues. The CDR3 DNA reads TGCGCCAGCAGCTTGTCGTGCGAGCAGTACTTC. This gives the protein CASSLSCEQYF.

V usage is TRBV7-8 and J usage is TRBJ2-1; TRBD2 matches at 8 bases. Trimming took 2 bases from V and 2 from J; bases not matched to a gene: 2. The CDR3 extends over 15 amino acids. Germline V gives CDR1 SGHVS, CDR2 FQNEAQ. CDR3 nucleotide sequence: TGTGCCAGCAGCTTACGGGGGGGCCCCTACAATGAGCAGTTCTTC. Residues: CASSLRGGPYNEQFF.

The J gene is TRBJ2-7, the V gene TRBV11-2, with 10 bases lining up with TRBD2. CDR3 length: 16 residues. The germline gives CDR1 SGHAT, CDR2 FQNNGV. V was clipped by 2 bases and J by 0 bases; unmatched bases: 4. DNA of the CDR3: TGTGCCAGCAGCTTATGGGCTAGCGGGGGCTCCTACGAGCAGTACTTC. Translated: CASSLWASGGSYEQYF.

The rearrangement uses TRBV19 and TRBJ1-2; 8 bases line up with TRBD1. The CDR3 sequence is 12 residues long. Germline trimming cut 4 bases from V and 7 bases from J; bases unmatched to any gene: 2. Germline V lookup: CDR1 LNHDA, CDR2 SQIVND (reference sequence). The CDR3 region is CASSTDRAGYTF. CDR3 nucleotides: TGTGCCAGTAGTACGGACAGGGCTGGCTACACCTTC.